The rows below give T cell receptor beta chains drawn from one sample of a study of T-cell memory formation after mild COVID-19. TCRdb recomputed calls from the 5' RACE reads with MiXCR, one row per CDR3 protein. This table has 190,000 or so distinct CDR3 sequences, more than 25% appearing once. The sequenced material came from PBMCs or a T cell subset sorted from them (not recorded which). The receptor source for this set is an adult woman who had mild COVID-19 (a few samples of this study predate the infection). Cell type and time point are not known. The CDR3 runs from the conserved cysteine through the conserved F or W. The order of the fields is clone size, J gene, D gene, V gene, CDR3 DNA, CDR3 protein. A D gene is named only where the DNA matches it firmly. Some rows have no size entry. The others give once, few or many, or a class for an expanded clone.

-,TRBJ2-7,TRBD1,TRBV12-3/TRBV12-4,TGTGCCAGCACTCAGGGACAGCTGAACTCCTACGAGCAGTACTTC,CASTQGQLNSYEQYF
-,TRBJ2-3,TRBD2,TRBV12-3/TRBV12-4,TGTGCCTCCCGGACTAGCGGGGGGGTGGGCACAGATACGCAGTATTTT,CASRTSGGVGTDTQYF
-,TRBJ2-1,-,TRBV14,TGTGCCAGCAGCCTCGGAGCTGAGCCCCGGTTTTCGGTCAATGAGCAGTTCTTC,CASSLGAEPRFSVNEQFF
-,TRBJ2-1,TRBD2,TRBV3-1,TGTGCCAGCAGCCCGGGACTAGCGGGAGGACTAGAGTTCTTC,CASSPGLAGGLEFF
-,TRBJ1-1,-,TRBV12-3/TRBV12-4,TGTGCCAGCAGTCCCAGGACTGCAATTAACACTGAAGCTTTCTTT,CASSPRTAINTEAFF
few,TRBJ1-2,TRBD1,TRBV29-1,TGCAGCGTGGACAGGGAGGTCTATGGCTACACCTTC,CSVDREVYGYTF
few,TRBJ1-5,-,TRBV5-5,TGTGCCAGCAGCTTGGCCCGGGCGGATCAGCCCCAGCATTTT,CASSLARADQPQHF
-,TRBJ1-1,TRBD1,TRBV15,TGTGCCACCAGCCGTGAATGGACAGGGGACACTGAAGCTTTCTTT,CATSREWTGDTEAFF
-,TRBJ1-4,-,TRBV7-8,TGTGCCAGCAGCTTAGGGACCACAACTAATGAAAAACTGTTTTTT,CASSLGTTTNEKLFF
-,TRBJ2-1,TRBD2,TRBV11-2,TGTGCCAGCAGCCTAAGACTAGCGGGAGGGGAGCAGTTCTTC,CASSLRLAGGEQFF
-,TRBJ1-5,-,TRBV18,TGTGCCAGCTCACCGGAACGGAATCAGCCCCAGCATTTT,CASSPERNQPQHF
-,TRBJ2-1,TRBD1,TRBV29-1,TGCAGCGTTGTGTATGGGACAGGGAACTACAATGAGCAGTTCTTC,CSVVYGTGNYNEQFF
few,TRBJ2-5,TRBD1,TRBV5-1,TGCGCCAGCAGCCCGACAGGGTCAGAGACCCAGTACTTC,CASSPTGSETQYF
-,TRBJ2-5,TRBD2,TRBV12-3/TRBV12-4,TGTGCCAGCAGTCCTAGCGGGGCAAACCAAGAGACCCAGTACTTC,CASSPSGANQETQYF
few,TRBJ2-1,TRBD2,TRBV20-1,TGCAGTGCTCCGCGGGCTAGCGGGCACAATGAGCAGTTCTTC,CSAPRASGHNEQFF
-,TRBJ2-5,TRBD1,TRBV19,TGTGCCAGTAGTGCCCTCGGGACAGGGGGTAGGGAGACCCAGTACTTC,CASSALGTGGRETQYF
-,TRBJ2-1,-,TRBV11-2,TGTGCCAGCAGCTTGGGCCTAGCGCGCTACAATGAGCAGTTCTTC,CASSLGLARYNEQFF
few,TRBJ2-5,-,TRBV24-1,TGTGCCACCAGTGACCCCTCAAGGGCGGAGACCCAGTACTTC,CATSDPSRAETQYF
-,TRBJ2-7,-,TRBV7-9,TGTGCCAGCAGTCGGGACGGCTATTACGAGCAGTACTTC,CASSRDGYYEQYF
-,TRBJ2-5,TRBD2,TRBV6-2/TRBV6-3,TGTGCCAGCACCGAAGCGGGAGACTATGAGACCCAGTACTTC,CASTEAGDYETQYF
-,TRBJ1-6,-,TRBV20-1,TGCAGTGCTAGCAACCCCTACCAGGGAGTGGGGAATTCACCCCTCCACTTT,CSASNPYQGVGNSPLHF
few,TRBJ2-2,TRBD1,TRBV7-9,TGTGCCAGCAGCTTCCGGGACAGGGATTACACCGGGGAGCTGTTTTTT,CASSFRDRDYTGELFF
few,TRBJ2-5,TRBD1,TRBV7-9,TGTGCCAGCAGCGCAGACAGGGCGGAGACCCAGTACTTC,CASSADRAETQYF
few,TRBJ1-2,-,TRBV20-1,TGCAGTGCTAGAGATGCCAGACAGGCAACGAGGGGCTACACCTTC,CSARDARQATRGYTF
few,TRBJ1-1,-,TRBV5-1,TGCGCCAGCAGCCTGTTCCCCAGGGCAGAGAACACTGAAGCTTTCTTT,CASSLFPRAENTEAFF
few,TRBJ1-5,TRBD1,TRBV10-3,TGTGCCATCGGGACAGGGGAAAATCAGCCCCAGCATTTT,CAIGTGENQPQHF
-,TRBJ2-7,TRBD1,TRBV7-2,TGTGCCAGCAGCTTATCGACAGGGGCCTACGAGCAGTACTTC,CASSLSTGAYEQYF
-,TRBJ2-1,-,TRBV7-6,TGTGCCAGCAGCTACGCCCGGGGTGGTGAGCAGTTCTTC,CASSYARGGEQFF
-,TRBJ2-1,-,TRBV20-1,TGCAGTGCTAGTCTTGTTGGGCTGGGGAATGAGCAGTTCTTC,CSASLVGLGNEQFF
few,TRBJ2-7,-,TRBV20-1,TGCAGTGCTACGGAACTTTGGGAGCAGTACTTC,CSATELWEQYF
-,TRBJ2-1,TRBD2,TRBV7-9,TGTGCCAGCAGCCCCCGGACTAGCGGCAACTACAATGAGCAGTTCTTC,CASSPRTSGNYNEQFF
few,TRBJ2-1,TRBD2,TRBV9,TGTGCCAGCAGCGTAGAGCTAGCGGGGGAGGGTTACAATGAGCAGTTCTTC,CASSVELAGEGYNEQFF
-,TRBJ1-5,-,TRBV4-3,TGCGCCAGCAGCCAAGACGGGGGGAGCGGACAGCCCCAGCATTTT,CASSQDGGSGQPQHF
-,TRBJ2-3,-,TRBV5-1,TGCGCCAGCAAAGGACCCCCGGCTACGCAGTATTTT,CASKGPPATQYF
-,TRBJ2-7,-,TRBV7-6,TGTGCCAGCAGCTTTCCCGGGGACGAGCAGTACTTC,CASSFPGDEQYF
-,TRBJ1-2,-,TRBV5-1,TGCGCCAGCAGGGGTCGAGAGGACTATGGCTACACCTTC,CASRGREDYGYTF
-,TRBJ2-1,TRBD2,TRBV14,TGTGCCAGCAGCAGCAGAGGGACTAGCGGCTACAATGAGCAGTTCTTC,CASSSRGTSGYNEQFF
-,TRBJ2-5,-,TRBV3-1,TGTGCCAGCAGCCAAGACGTTTCGGGGGCCAGGAGAGAGACCCAGTACTTC,CASSQDVSGARRETQYF
-,TRBJ2-1,-,TRBV24-1,TGTGCCACCAGTGAGGAGAGGGCCTCCTACAATGAGCAGTTCTTC,CATSEERASYNEQFF
few,TRBJ2-5,-,TRBV20-1,TGCAGTGCTGGCGGGGAGTGGGCAGAAAACCAAGAGACCCAGTACTTC,CSAGGEWAENQETQYF
-,TRBJ2-3,TRBD2,TRBV20-1,TGCAGTGCTAGATCACCGACTAGCGGGAGCACAGATACGCAGTATTTT,CSARSPTSGSTDTQYF
-,TRBJ2-7,-,TRBV7-3,TGTGCCAGCAGCTCCGACCCAAGGGACCTCTACGAGCAGTACTTC,CASSSDPRDLYEQYF
-,TRBJ2-7,TRBD2,TRBV20-1,TGCAGTGCTAGTGGGACTAGCGGGGGGAACGAGCAGTACTTC,CSASGTSGGNEQYF
-,TRBJ2-6,-,TRBV6-6,TGTGCCAGCAGTCCGCAGATCTCTGGGGCCAACGTCCTGACTTTC,CASSPQISGANVLTF